Detailed here is one T cell receptor beta chain. This clonotype appeared many times. The specificity of this receptor is unknown. No qualities accompany the bases; no much larger clone lies one base away. Libraries were built with PCR. Reads for this sample came from a NextSeq 500. Bulk TCR libraries were prepared as previously described, using TCR primers listed in Table S5. The Qiagen AllPrep DNA/RNA kit was used to purify total RNA. Before any analysis, reads coming from multiple sequencing runs of the same library were combined into one pool. The source study handled its data this way. Only reads with exact TCR constant sequence were kept, trimmed to 150 nt, and grouped by their 12-nt molecular barcodes. Reads inside each barcode group were sub-clustered using a 15% Levenshtein threshold, and a quality-weighted consensus sequence was constructed for each RNA molecule. Non-functional sequences were excluded, and lower-count sequences lying one edit away from another sequence were also excluded. Based on fitting two negative binomial distributions, any barcode sub-cluster with under 20% of the maximum read count was discarded. TCRdb trimmed the raw reads at Q25, called clones with MiXCR and kept productive beta chains. CDR3 protein duplicates are merged, each entry listing the most common genes and DNA. These V and J calls are TCRdb output, not the study's own analysis. The sample table lists over 50,000 distinct CDR3 sequences, roughly a third of them with a count of one. The ten largest clones take up 3% to 4% of the sample.

Libraries of naive CD8 T cells were generated from roughly 18,000 to 920,000 sorted cells, with 10%, 30% or 50% of the purified RNA used. On a BD FACSAria II, naive CD8 T cells were FACS-sorted as CD8+CD4-CCR7+CD45RA+ and collected into RLT Plus buffer. Nine to eleven TCR copies' worth of Jurkat RNA were spiked into about 20,000-1,000,000 naive CD8 T cell samples to test detection sensitivity. CD8 T cells were enriched with RosetteSep CD8+ T Cell Enrichment Cocktail and Ficoll-Paque, followed by ACK red cell lysis. The data are from a study of molecular identifiers for immune sequencing clone quantification (dated by TCRdb to 2016 to 2019). Study-wide context: In a replicate experiment, RNA from about 20,000 or 100,000 naive CD8 T cells was split into five aliquots, four of which were sequenced. This methods study used CD8 T cells to benchmark TCR RNA copy counting and molecular-identifier clustering-based TCR repertoire sequencing (MIDCIRS).

V is pruned by 3 bases and J by 2 bases, leaving 7 bases of the junction without a gene match. Reading the germline V gene gives CDR1 SQVTM and CDR2 ANQGSEA. The CDR3 goes from the cysteine to the phenylalanine over 15 residues. Left in the record is the CDR3 DNA by itself, 45 bases read in frame from the first base. The investigation overall reported the following: Spiked-in Jurkat TCR RNA equal to a single cell's worth was reported to be detectable even within one million naive CD8 T cells. Identical TCR molecules sharing a barcode could cause highly expanded clone sizes to be underestimated. In CMV-specific effector cells, clones with more than 20 RNA copies accounted for over 99% of molecules, whereas in naive cells such clones accounted for under 1%. Spiked-in Jurkat TCR RNA (about ten copies' worth), which is not part of the donor repertoire, was contained in the naive libraries. About 2.9 recovered TCR RNA copies per cell were obtained by modeling, versus about ten by digital PCR, implying a capture efficiency of approximately 30%. When barcode sub-clustering was omitted, TCR diversity was inflated by chimeric consensus sequences, with chimeras reaching as high as 47%.

The source of this sequence is a human donor in good health. Some libraries in this study had Jurkat cell RNA spiked in. The V and J segments used are TRBV29-1 and TRBJ2-3, with 8 central nucleotides matching TRBD2. The sample consisted of naive CD8+ T cells from blood, with Jurkat cell RNA spiked in. The sample's cell subset or site label is to be understood as: FACS-sorted CD8+CD4-CCR7+CD45RA+ naive T cells. At the DNA level, the sequence is TGCAGCGTTGAGGGAGGTAGCGGGAACACAGATACGCAGTATTTT. Its coded protein is CSVEGGSGNTDTQYF.